The present entry profiles one T cell receptor beta chain with its context. Its antigen is unknown. This entry is derived from a study of T cell responses to AZD1222 COVID-19 vaccine. Germline trimming cut 10 bases from V and 5 bases from J; bases unmatched to any gene: 13. The CDR3 is made up of 14 amino acids. CDR1 and CDR2 from the germline V gene are LNHDA and SQIVND (reference sequence). Clones were sequenced by immunoSEQ multiplex PCR, and TCRdb holds only the in-frame ones, with some missing. The sample consists of about 82,000 clones, 70% to 90% of them appearing once. Study-wide findings and caveats: Repertoire collection took place solely once the T cell response had peaked.

The receptor's source is an adult who received the AZD1222 COVID-19 vaccine. This chain uses TRBV19 with TRBJ2-5, with 7 bases matching TRBD2. Sample: peripheral blood, taken 28 days after the second AZD1222 dose. The CDR3 DNA sequence: TGTGCCACCCTCCCCGTGGGGGGGGACGAGACCCAGTACTTC. This translates into CATLPVGGDETQYF. The variable domain in full, completed from reference TRBV19 and TRBJ2-5, reads DGGITQSPKYLFRKEGQNVTLSCEQNLNHDAMYWYRQDPGQGLRLIYYSQIVNDFQKGDIAEGYSVSREKKESFPLTVTSAQKNPTAFYLCATLPVGGDETQYFGPGTRLLVL.